The rows below give T cell receptor beta chains drawn from one sample of a study of CD8+ T cells in alopecia areata. Assay: immunoSEQ multiplex PCR; the TCRdb copy retains only in-frame clones and omits some. This repertoire shows 150,000 or so clones, about 89% found once; its top ten account for more than 13%. The sample was CD8+ T cells sorted from blood, taken at week 0. The receptors were gathered from a human donor with alopecia areata. Each CDR3 is given with its conserved first and last residue. Each record gives: clone size, V gene, D gene, J gene, CDR3 DNA, CDR3 protein. D genes are given only for firm matches. Not every row has a clone size; where given, it reads once, few, many or a size class.

-	TRBV4-1	-	TRBJ2-7	TGCGCCAGCAGCCAAGGGCACCGAGACAGCGATTACGAGCAGTACTTC	CASSQGHRDSDYEQYF
-	TRBV7-9	-	TRBJ1-4	TGTGCCAGCAGCTCTGTGGGGGGCGCTAATGAAAAACTGTTTTTT	CASSSVGGANEKLFF
few	TRBV4-2	-	TRBJ1-6	TGTGCCAGCAGCCAAGAAAGCATGAATTCACCCCTCCACTTT	CASSQESMNSPLHF
once	TRBV6-5	-	TRBJ2-3	TGTGCCAGCAGCCCTATCTCTAGCACAGATACGCAGTATTTT	CASSPISSTDTQYF
-	TRBV29-1	TRBD1	TRBJ1-2	TGCAGCGTTGAGGAGGGGGACAGGGACTATGGCTACACCTTC	CSVEEGDRDYGYTF
-	TRBV27	-	TRBJ1-1	TGTGCCAGCAGTTTTTTTTCAGCGAACACTGAAGCTTTCTTT	CASSFFSANTEAFF
-	TRBV5-4	-	TRBJ2-7	TGTGCCAGCAGCTGGGGGGACGACGCTGCCTACGAGCAGTACTTC	CASSWGDDAAYEQYF
-	TRBV4-1	-	TRBJ2-2	TGCGCCAGCGGCTGGGGACGGAACACCGGGGAGCTGTTTTTT	CASGWGRNTGELFF
-	TRBV9	-	TRBJ1-3	TGTGCCAGCCGAGGCAGTACTGGAAACACCATATATTTT	CASRGSTGNTIYF
-	TRBV6-1	-	TRBJ1-4	TGTGCCAGCAGCTTACAGGGATCGTATGAAAAACTGTTTTTT	CASSLQGSYEKLFF
-	TRBV7-9	-	TRBJ2-1	TGTGCCAGCAGCTTAAACTACAATGAGCAGTTCTTC	CASSLNYNEQFF
-	TRBV4-1	TRBD2	TRBJ2-3	TGCGCCAGCAGCCAAGGCCCAGCGGGAGATACAGATACGCAGTATTTT	CASSQGPAGDTDTQYF
-	TRBV29-1	TRBD1	TRBJ2-7	TGCAGCGCTTTAAAGACAGGGAATAACTACGAGCAGTACTTC	CSALKTGNNYEQYF
-	TRBV4-2	-	TRBJ2-4	TGTGCCAGCAGTTCCGGGGAAGCCAAAAACATTCAGTACTTC	CASSSGEAKNIQYF
-	TRBV5-1	TRBD1	TRBJ1-1	TGCGCCAGCAGCTTGGGACAGGGGGCAACTGAAGCTTTCTTT	CASSLGQGATEAFF
-	TRBV5-1	-	TRBJ2-7	TGCGCCAGCAGCTTGGAACAGGGCTACGAGCAGTACTTC	CASSLEQGYEQYF
-	TRBV29-1	TRBD2	TRBJ2-1	TGCAGCTTGCGGGCTGCGACTAGCGGGAGAGGTTACAATGAGCAGTTCTTC	CSLRAATSGRGYNEQFF
-	TRBV13	TRBD1	TRBJ2-7	TGTGCCAGCAGCACAAGAGGACAGGGGAATTCCTACGAGCAGTACTTC	CASSTRGQGNSYEQYF
once	TRBV19	TRBD1	TRBJ2-1	TGTGCCAGTAGTCGGACAGGGATCGATGAGCAGTTCTTC	CASSRTGIDEQFF
-	TRBV30	-	TRBJ2-1	TGTGCCGCCGGAGAGTACAATGAGCAGTTCTTC	CAAGEYNEQFF